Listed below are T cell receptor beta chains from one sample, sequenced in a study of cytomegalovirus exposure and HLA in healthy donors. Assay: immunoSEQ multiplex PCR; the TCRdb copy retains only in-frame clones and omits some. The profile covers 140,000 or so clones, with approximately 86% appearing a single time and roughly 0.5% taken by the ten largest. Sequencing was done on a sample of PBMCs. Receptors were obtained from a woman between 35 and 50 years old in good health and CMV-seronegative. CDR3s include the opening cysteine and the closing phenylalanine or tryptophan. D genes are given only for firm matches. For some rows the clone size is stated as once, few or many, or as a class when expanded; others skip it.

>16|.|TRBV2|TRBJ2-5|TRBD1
TGTGCCAGCAGTGAAGCGTCAGGGGGCGTCAGGGAGACCCAGTACTTC
CASSEASGGVRETQYF
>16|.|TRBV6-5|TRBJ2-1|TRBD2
TGTGCCAGCAGTTCTACTAGCGGGAGCTCCTACAATGAGCAGTTCTTC
CASSSTSGSSYNEQFF
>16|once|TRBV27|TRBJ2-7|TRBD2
TGTGCCAGCAGCACATCCGGGTCCGGGACTAGTGCCGAGCAGTACTTC
CASSTSGSGTSAEQYF
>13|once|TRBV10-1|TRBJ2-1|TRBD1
TGCGCCAGCAGTGTGACAGGGGCTTATGAGCAGTTCTTC
CASSVTGAYEQFF
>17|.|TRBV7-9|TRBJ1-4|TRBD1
TGTGCCAGCAGCACTCGGACAGGGGGTTTCACTAATGAAAAACTGTTTTTT
CASSTRTGGFTNEKLFF
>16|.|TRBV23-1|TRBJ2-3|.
TGCGCCAGCAGTCAAGCGTCACCCGACTCCTCAGATACGCAGTATTTT
CASSQASPDSSDTQYF
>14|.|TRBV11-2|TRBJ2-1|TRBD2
TGTGCCAGCAGCCTGACTAGCGGCTACAATGAGCAGTTCTTC
CASSLTSGYNEQFF
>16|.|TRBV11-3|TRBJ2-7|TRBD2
TGTGCCAGCAGTGTTGGACTAGCGGGAGAATTCTACGAGCAGTACTTC
CASSVGLAGEFYEQYF
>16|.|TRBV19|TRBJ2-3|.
TGTGCCAGTAGTATAGATCAGAGGGCAGGTGGAGATACGCAGTATTTT
CASSIDQRAGGDTQYF
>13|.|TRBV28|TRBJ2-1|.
TGTGCCAGCAGTTCGCGTATCTACAATGAGCAGTTCTTC
CASSSRIYNEQFF
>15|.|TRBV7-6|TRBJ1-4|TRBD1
TGTGCCAGCAGCCCCAGACAGGGTTGGAATGAAAAACTGTTTTTT
CASSPRQGWNEKLFF
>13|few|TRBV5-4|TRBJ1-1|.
TGTGCCAGCAGCTTGTACACGAACACTGAAGCTTTCTTT
CASSLYTNTEAFF
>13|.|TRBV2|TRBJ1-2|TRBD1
TGTGCCAGCAGATCGACAGGGCTTAATGGCTACACCTTC
CASRSTGLNGYTF
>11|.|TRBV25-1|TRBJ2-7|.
TGTGCCAGCAGTAACCCCGGGGGGCAGTACTTC
CASSNPGGQYF
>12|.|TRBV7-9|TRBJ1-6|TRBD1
TGTTCCAGCAGCCAGGGGGATTCACCCCTCCACTTT
CSSSQGDSPLHF
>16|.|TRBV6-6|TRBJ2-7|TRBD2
TGTGCCAGCAGGACTAGCGGGAGGGCCGGGCGGAGCGAGCAGTACTTC
CASRTSGRAGRSEQYF
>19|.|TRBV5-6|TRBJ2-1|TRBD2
TGTGCCAGCAGCTTGCGCCGCTGGGCGAGCGGGAGGCAGTACAATGAGCAGTTCTTC
CASSLRRWASGRQYNEQFF
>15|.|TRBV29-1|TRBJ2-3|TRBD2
TGCAGCGTTTGGTTAAGCGGGAGTAAGACAGATACGCAGTATTTT
CSVWLSGSKTDTQYF
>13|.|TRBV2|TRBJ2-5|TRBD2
TGTGCCAGCGGGACTAGATACCAAGAGACCCAGTACTTC
CASGTRYQETQYF
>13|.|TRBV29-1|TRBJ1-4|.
TGCAGCGTTGCTTCTGCAACTAATGAAAAACTGTTTTTT
CSVASATNEKLFF
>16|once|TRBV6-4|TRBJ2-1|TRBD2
TGTGCCAGCAGTGGCGGACTAGCGGGAGGCTCCGATGAGCAGTTCTTC
CASSGGLAGGSDEQFF
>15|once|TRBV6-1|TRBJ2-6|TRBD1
TGTGCCAGCAGGACAGGGGGCGCTGGGGCCAACGTCCTGACTTTC
CASRTGGAGANVLTF
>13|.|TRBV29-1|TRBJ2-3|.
TGCAGCGTTGGACAGGACAGCACAGATACGCAGTATTTT
CSVGQDSTDTQYF
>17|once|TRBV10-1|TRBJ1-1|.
TGCGCCAGCAGTGACTCTTTGGGGGCTGGGCGTTCGTCTGAAGCTTTCTTT
CASSDSLGAGRSSEAFF
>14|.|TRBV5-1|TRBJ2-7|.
TGCGCCAGCAGCTTGGACAGGGCTACCTACGAGCAGTACTTC
CASSLDRATYEQYF
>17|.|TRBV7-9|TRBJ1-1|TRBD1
TGTGCCAGCAGCTCGCAGGGGGCAGGCGTCCCTCTCGAGAAAGCTTTCTTT
CASSSQGAGVPLEKAFF
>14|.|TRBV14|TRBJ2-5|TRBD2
TGTGCCAGCAGCTTGCGGACTAGTGGAGAGACCCAGTACTTC
CASSLRTSGETQYF
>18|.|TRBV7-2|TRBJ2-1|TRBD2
TGTGCCAGCAGCTTGTTTTCTAGCGGGAGTTTCTCCTACAATGAGCAGTTCTTC
CASSLFSSGSFSYNEQFF
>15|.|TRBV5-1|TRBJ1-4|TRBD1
TGCGCCAGCAGCTTGGGGACAGGGAGGGGAGAAAAACTGTTTTTT
CASSLGTGRGEKLFF
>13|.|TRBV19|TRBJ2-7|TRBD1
TGTGCCAGCGGCCCTACAGGGGGCTACGAGCAGTACTTC
CASGPTGGYEQYF
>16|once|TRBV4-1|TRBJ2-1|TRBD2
TGCGCCAGCAGCCATCGCACTAGCGGGAGATACAATGAGCAGTTCTTC
CASSHRTSGRYNEQFF
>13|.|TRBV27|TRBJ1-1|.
TGTGCCAGCAGTTCACCCCTGCGCGATGAAGCTTTCTTT
CASSSPLRDEAFF
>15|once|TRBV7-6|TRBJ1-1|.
TGTGCCAGCAGCTTGGCCGGGGGATTGAACACTGAAGCTTTCTTT
CASSLAGGLNTEAFF
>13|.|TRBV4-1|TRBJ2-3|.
TGCGCCAGCAGCCAAGAAATCTTGGATACGCAGTATTTT
CASSQEILDTQYF
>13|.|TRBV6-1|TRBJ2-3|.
TGTGCCAGCAGTGAAGTACAGCCCCATACGCAGTATTTT
CASSEVQPHTQYF
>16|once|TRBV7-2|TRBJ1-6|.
TGTGCCAGCAGCAGGGCGTTAAGAGTCGGGGATTCACCCCTCCACTTT
CASSRALRVGDSPLHF
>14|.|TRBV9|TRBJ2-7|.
TGTGCCAGCAGCCCCCGACTAGGGTCCTACGAGCAGTACTTC
CASSPRLGSYEQYF
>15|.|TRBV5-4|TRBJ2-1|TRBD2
TGTGCCAGCAGCTGGGGGACTAGCGGGAAAAATGAGCAGTTCTTC
CASSWGTSGKNEQFF
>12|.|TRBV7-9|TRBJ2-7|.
TGTGCCAGCAGAACCGGGGACTACGAGCAGTACTTC
CASRTGDYEQYF
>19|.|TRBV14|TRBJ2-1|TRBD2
TGTGCCAGCAGCCCACCCCGCCCCGGGACTAGCGGGACATTCTCGGAGCAGTTCTTC
CASSPPRPGTSGTFSEQFF
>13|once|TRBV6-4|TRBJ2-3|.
TGTGCCAGCAGTGATCAAGGGGGAGATACGCAGTATTTT
CASSDQGGDTQYF
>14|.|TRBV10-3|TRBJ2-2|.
TGTGCCATCAGTAATAGCCAGAACACCGGGGAGCTGTTTTTT
CAISNSQNTGELFF
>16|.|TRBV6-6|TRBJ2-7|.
TGTGCCAGCAGTTACCAGGACAGTCTGAGCTCCTACGAGCAGTACTTC
CASSYQDSLSSYEQYF
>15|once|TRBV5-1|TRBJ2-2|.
TGCGCCAGCAGCCCCCAAGCTCAACACACCGGGGAGCTGTTTTTT
CASSPQAQHTGELFF
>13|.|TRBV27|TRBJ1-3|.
TGTGCCAGCAGTTTTGGAATCGGGGACACCATATATTTT
CASSFGIGDTIYF
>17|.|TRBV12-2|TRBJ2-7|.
TGTGCAAGTCTCCCCGGGACAGCGGTCGTTATAGGCTACGAGCAGTACTTC
CASLPGTAVVIGYEQYF
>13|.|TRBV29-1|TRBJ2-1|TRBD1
TGCAGCGTGACGGGACAGGGATTGAATGAGCAGTTCTTC
CSVTGQGLNEQFF
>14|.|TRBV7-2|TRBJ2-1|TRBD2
TGTGCCAGCAGCTCGGGACTAGCGGGAGGACGGCAGTTCTTC
CASSSGLAGGRQFF
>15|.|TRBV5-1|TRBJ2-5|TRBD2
TGCGCCAGCAGCCGCGGGGGGCCGTACCAAGAGACCCAGTACTTC
CASSRGGPYQETQYF
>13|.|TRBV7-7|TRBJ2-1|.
TGTGCTAGCAGCCCGCGGCGGTACCATGAGCAGTTCTTC
CASSPRRYHEQFF